Listed below are T cell receptor beta chains from one sample, sequenced in a study of blood T cells in healthy people across ages. Each CDR3 protein gets one entry after TCRdb re-called the 5' RACE reads with MiXCR. The sample shows 800,000 or so distinct CDR3 sequences, less than 80% of them seen only once. The sequenced sample was blood. The receptor source for this set is a young man in good health. The CDR3 runs from the conserved cysteine through the conserved F or W. The D gene is left open where the match is weak. Clone size is stated in some rows and not others, as once, few, many or a class when expanded.

J,V,D,size,DNA,CDR3
TRBJ2-7,TRBV11-2,.,.,TGTGCCAGCAGAAAACAGCGAAGCTCCTACGAGCAGTACTTC,CASRKQRSSYEQYF
TRBJ2-1,TRBV29-1,.,.,TGCAGCGGGGATTCAGGGAATGAGCAGTTCTTC,CSGDSGNEQFF
TRBJ2-5,TRBV9,.,once,TGTGCCAGCAGCCCCGGTGGAGGGCCAGAGACCCAGTACTTC,CASSPGGGPETQYF
TRBJ2-7,TRBV10-3,.,.,TGTGCCATCAGTGAGGACAACTACGCCTCCTACGAGCAGTACTTC,CAISEDNYASYEQYF
TRBJ2-7,TRBV4-2,.,few,TGTGCCAGCAGCCAAGATGTCAACGAGCAGTACTTC,CASSQDVNEQYF
TRBJ1-2,TRBV29-1,.,few,TGCAGCGTTGCCGGGGGGGATGGCTATGGCTACACCTTC,CSVAGGDGYGYTF
TRBJ2-7,TRBV29-1,.,.,TGCAGCGTTGGAGGGGATGCCTACGAGCAGTACTTC,CSVGGDAYEQYF
TRBJ1-6,TRBV20-1,.,.,TGCAGTGCTAGTCTGATGATGGCAGCCAATTCACCCCTCCACTTT,CSASLMMAANSPLHF
TRBJ2-4,TRBV7-8,.,.,TGTGCCAGCAGCTTAGCGCAAGGCCCCTACGAGCGGTACTTC,CASSLAQGPYERYF
TRBJ2-3,TRBV6-2/TRBV6-3,.,.,TGTGCCAGCAGCCTGCGCGGAACCGGCACAGATACGCAGTATTTT,CASSLRGTGTDTQYF
TRBJ2-3,TRBV29-1,.,.,TGCAGCCATCCCGGGACCCGGACCGATACGCAGTATTTT,CSHPGTRTDTQYF
TRBJ1-4,TRBV28,TRBD1,.,TGTGCCAGCAGTCCCCGACAGGGGGAGGAAAAACTGTTTTTT,CASSPRQGEEKLFF
TRBJ2-1,TRBV11-3,TRBD1,.,TGTGCCAGCAGCTTAGCCGGGACAGGGTTCTCCTACAATGAGCAGTTCTTC,CASSLAGTGFSYNEQFF
TRBJ2-2,TRBV29-1,.,.,TGCAGCGTTCCGAGGGGGGATAGCGGGGAGCTGTTTTTT,CSVPRGDSGELFF
TRBJ2-5,TRBV6-5,TRBD1,.,TGTGCCAGCAGTTACATCGGGACAGGCTTTTACTACAATGAGCAGTACTTC,CASSYIGTGFYYNEQYF
TRBJ2-7,TRBV9,TRBD2,few,TGTGCCAGCAGCGTCGGCAGGAGGCGGGGGTACGAGCAGTACTTC,CASSVGRRRGYEQYF
TRBJ1-1,TRBV5-5,.,.,TGTGCCAGCAGCCCCCAGGGCATCCAAATGAACACTGAAGCTTTCTTT,CASSPQGIQMNTEAFF
TRBJ2-7,TRBV4-3,.,.,TGCGCCAGCAGCCCTTTTGTGGACGGACCCTACGAGCAGTACTTC,CASSPFVDGPYEQYF
TRBJ2-4,TRBV7-3,.,.,TGTGCCAGCAGCTCAGTGGGGGCGGATGGCATTCAGTACTTC,CASSSVGADGIQYF
TRBJ2-1,TRBV6-2/TRBV6-3,.,few,TGTGCCAGCAGTTCCGGGTGGAATGAGCAGTTCTTC,CASSSGWNEQFF
TRBJ2-7,TRBV20-1,TRBD1,.,TGCAGTGCTAGAGATTTGACGAGACAGGGGGCGCGTGAGCAGTACTTC,CSARDLTRQGAREQYF
TRBJ1-6,TRBV20-1,TRBD1,.,TGCAGTGCTAGAGCGGACAGGGGTAATTCACCCCTCCACTTT,CSARADRGNSPLHF
TRBJ2-1,TRBV7-2,TRBD1,.,TGTGCCAGCAGTCGTGACAGGGGAAAAGGCAATGAGCAGTTCTTC,CASSRDRGKGNEQFF
TRBJ1-2,TRBV12-3/TRBV12-4,.,.,TGTGCCAGCAAACAGAGTCGATATGGCTACACCTTC,CASKQSRYGYTF
TRBJ2-5,TRBV24-1,TRBD1,.,TGTGCCACCAGGGGGACAGGGAGGGAGACCCAGTACTTC,CATRGTGRETQYF
TRBJ1-2,TRBV6-5,TRBD1,.,TGTGCCAGCAGTACCGACAGGGTCCCTAACTATGGCTACACCTTC,CASSTDRVPNYGYTF
TRBJ2-5,TRBV29-1,TRBD2,few,TGCAGCACCCAGAGACTAGCGGGGAACCAAGAGACCCAGTACTTC,CSTQRLAGNQETQYF
TRBJ2-7,TRBV7-3,.,.,TGTGCCAGCAGAGAGGCAGGGACCTACGAGCAGTACTTC,CASREAGTYEQYF
TRBJ2-6,TRBV6-5,.,.,TGTGCCGGCAGTACGGGGGTCTCTGGGGCCAACGTCCTGACTTTC,CAGSTGVSGANVLTF
TRBJ2-7,TRBV29-1,.,once,TGCAGCGTTGTGGCTCTGGGTTGTTCGCGCGAGCAGTACTTC,CSVVALGCSREQYF
TRBJ2-1,TRBV7-2,TRBD1,.,TGTGCCAGCAGCACCCCGACAGGGGCGGGAAATGAGCAGTTCTTC,CASSTPTGAGNEQFF
TRBJ1-5,TRBV7-2,.,.,TGTGCCAGCAGCTTAGCGCTTATAGGTCAGCCCCAGCATTTT,CASSLALIGQPQHF
TRBJ2-1,TRBV10-3,.,.,TGTGCCATCAGTGAGTCTAAGGGAGAGGCCAATGAGCAGTTCTTC,CAISESKGEANEQFF
TRBJ2-3,TRBV7-3,TRBD2,.,TGTGCCAGCAGCTTAAAGCGGGGGGCCGGAGCAGATACGCAGTATTTT,CASSLKRGAGADTQYF
TRBJ2-1,TRBV15,.,.,TGTGCCACCAGCAGAATTAGGACCTACAATGAGCAGTTCTTC,CATSRIRTYNEQFF
TRBJ1-1,TRBV4-3,.,.,TGCGCCAGCAGCCAATTGGTGGGAATGAACACTGAAGCTTTCTTT,CASSQLVGMNTEAFF
TRBJ2-1,TRBV12-3/TRBV12-4,.,.,TGTGCCAGCGGCGTATACCGGGACTGGCAGTTCTTC,CASGVYRDWQFF
TRBJ1-2,TRBV10-3,TRBD1,.,TGTGCCATCAGCCCAGGACAGGGAAACTATGGCTACACCTTC,CAISPGQGNYGYTF
TRBJ1-1,TRBV29-1,.,.,TGCAGCGTCACCGGGGGCCATGGGAACACTGAAGCTTTCTTT,CSVTGGHGNTEAFF
TRBJ2-7,TRBV7-2,TRBD1,.,TGTGCCAGCAGCCCACGCACCCAGGGGGCCTACGAGCAGTACTTC,CASSPRTQGAYEQYF
TRBJ1-4,TRBV19,.,.,TGTGCCAGTAATATGGGCGGAAATAATGAAAAACTGTTTTTT,CASNMGGNNEKLFF
TRBJ2-1,TRBV5-1,TRBD2,few,TGCGCCAGCAGCTTGGATAGCGGGGGTGGTTTGGATGAGCAGTTCTTC,CASSLDSGGGLDEQFF